What follows are 29 T cell receptor beta chains derived from one specimen sequenced in a study of control samples from healthy donors and cancer patients. Assay used: immunoSEQ multiplex PCR; TCRdb lists only in-frame clones, some missing. The data hold roughly 60,000 clones, with around 95% observed a single time. Input material: blood. The receptors were sampled from a man aged 30 to 45 in good health.

The gene calls are TRBV6-6 and TRBJ2-3; 10 positions match TRBD1. This CDR3 is 15 amino acids long. J gave up 5 bases and V 5 bases, and 7 bases lay outside the gene matches. The germline V gene has CDR1 MNHNY and CDR2 SVGAGI (reference sequence). CDR3 residues: CASSLGQGLGDTQYF. Written as DNA, the CDR3 is TGTGCCAGCAGTCTGGGACAGGGGCTGGGAGATACGCAGTATTTT.

The chain combines TRBV7-9 with TRBJ2-1; 13 nucleotides agree with TRBD2. CDR1 and CDR2 (germline): SEHNR, FQNEAQ (reference sequence). There are 15 residues in the CDR3. With 4 bases clipped from V and 8 bases from J, the junction kept 5 bases outside the gene matches. The CDR3 loop is CASSWTSGSKDEQFF. In nucleotides, the CDR3 is TGTGCCAGCAGCTGGACTAGCGGGAGTAAGGATGAGCAGTTCTTC.

The chain combines TRBV30 with TRBJ2-7, with D perhaps TRBD2 (5 bases). CDR1 is GTSNPN, CDR2 SVGIG, per germline (reference sequence). The CDR3 totals 12 residues. V was pared by 7 bases and J by 0 bases, with 10 bases between. CDR3 loop: CAFEGSSYEQYF. CDR3 bases: TGTGCCTTCGAGGGTTCCTCCTACGAGCAGTACTTC.

A single count supports this clone. The chain recombines TRBV7-2 with TRBJ1-1; D is ambiguous. V gave up 1 base and J gave up 0 bases, with 9 bases separating them. Germline CDR1 is SGHTA and CDR2 is FQGNSA. The CDR3 loop spans 15 amino acids. CDR3 DNA: TGTGCCAGCAGCTTAGTTAGCTTAATGAACACTGAAGCTTTCTTT. Encoded protein: CASSLVSLMNTEAFF.

This sequence joins TRBV18 and TRBJ2-7; D is unclear. V lost 3 bases, J lost 2 bases, and 8 bases lay in between. Germline V gene lookup returns CDR1 KGHSH and CDR2 LQKENI. This CDR3 comprises 13 residues. Written as DNA, the CDR3 is TGTGCCAGCTCACCTACAGTTCCCTACGAGCAGTACTTC. This codes for CASSPTVPYEQYF.

The CDR3 protein is CASSHRGRQSGANVLTF. The CDR3 DNA reads as TGTGCCAGCAGTCACAGGGGCCGGCAATCTGGGGCCAACGTCCTGACTTTC. The gene calls are TRBV25-1 and TRBJ2-6, with TRBD1 matching 7 bases. CDR3 length equals 17 residues. V was clipped by 5 bases and J by 1 base; unmatched bases: 8. Looked up from germline, CDR1 is MGHDK and CDR2 is SYGVNS.

The count of this clone is one. This sequence joins TRBV5-4 and TRBJ1-2; perhaps TRBD1 as D (6 bases). V lost 3 bases, J lost 6 bases, and 18 bases lay in between. The CDR3 has 15 amino acids. Per the germline V gene, CDR1 is SGHNT and CDR2 is YYREEE (reference sequence). The CDR3 sequence: CASSSQGSLSDGYTF. The CDR3 nucleotides are TGTGCCAGCAGCTCACAGGGTTCTCTGAGTGATGGCTACACCTTC.

The rearrangement uses TRBV6-5 and TRBJ2-3, with D possibly matching TRBD2 (6 bases). Trimming removed 2 bases at V and 3 bases at J, with 12 bases between. Germline V gives CDR1 MNHEY, CDR2 SVGAGI. CDR3 length equals 15 residues. CDR3 coding DNA: TGTGCCAGCAGTTACGGACGGGGGTGGACAGATACGCAGTATTTT. Its translation: CASSYGRGWTDTQYF.

The rearrangement links TRBV14 to TRBJ1-2; maybe TRBD1 (6 bases). Per the germline V gene, CDR1 is SGHDN and CDR2 is FVKESK. The CDR3 is 13 amino acids. V gave up 2 bases and J gave up 7 bases, with 11 bases separating them. DNA for the CDR3: TGTGCCAGCAGCCAAATAATACAGGGTGGCTACACCTTC. Amino acids: CASSQIIQGGYTF.

The V and J genes are TRBV6-5 and TRBJ1-1, with TRBD1 matching 9 bases. After removal of 6 bases from V and 3 bases from J, the junction contained 8 bases not matched to a gene. The germline gives CDR1 MNHEY, CDR2 SVGAGI. CDR3 length: 15 amino acids. CDR3 protein: CASRGQGAGDTEAFF. CDR3 DNA sequence: TGTGCCAGCAGGGGACAGGGAGCGGGCGACACTGAAGCTTTCTTT.

This chain connects TRBV28 to TRBJ2-1; TRBD2 matches at 11 bases. This CDR3 has 15 amino acids. V gave up 6 bases and J gave up 8 bases; unmatched junction bases: 9. Looked up from germline, CDR1 is MDHEN and CDR2 is SYDVKM. In nucleotides, the CDR3 is TGTGCCAGCAGCCCGATAGCGGGAGGGCCTTATGAGCAGTTCTTC. As protein: CASSPIAGGPYEQFF.

The chain combines TRBV23-1 with TRBJ2-5; the D call may be TRBD1 or TRBD2 (5 bases each). TRBV23-1 is marked as an open reading frame, function uncertain. This CDR3 comprises 17 residues. Trimming pared 0 bases from V and 1 base from J, leaving 15 bases between. CDR3 amino acids: CASSQSAFGTPQETQYF. The CDR3 DNA is TGCGCCAGCAGTCAATCCGCCTTCGGGACGCCCCAAGAGACCCAGTACTTC.

V gene TRBV18 combines with J gene TRBJ1-1, with TRBD1 identical over 7 bases. Germline trimming cut 6 bases from V and 5 bases from J; bases unmatched to any gene: 12. CDR3 length: 15 amino acids. CDR1 and CDR2 from the germline V gene are KGHSH and LQKENI. CDR3 residues: CASSREAGGRTEAFF. CDR3 sequence (DNA): TGTGCCAGCTCGCGAGAGGCAGGGGGTCGGACTGAAGCTTTCTTT.

This chain connects TRBV7-3 to TRBJ2-6, with D tentatively TRBD1 (5 bases). V shed 5 bases and J shed 0 bases, with 5 bases lying between them. The CDR3 contains 14 residues. Germline CDR1 is SGHTA and CDR2 is FQGTGA. CDR3 residues: CASSQGSGANVLTF. CDR3 coding DNA: TGTGCCAGCAGCCAGGGCTCTGGGGCCAACGTCCTGACTTTC.

A single count supports this clone. V and J are TRBV12-3 or TRBV12-4 and TRBJ1-1; weak D call: TRBD1 (6 bases). V lost 6 bases to trimming and J lost 4 bases, with 12 bases between them. The length of the CDR3 is 13 residues. CDR3 nucleotides: TGTGCCAGCAGACGAACAGGGATCACTGAAGCTTTCTTT. Amino acid sequence: CASRRTGITEAFF.

The rearrangement joins TRBV7-9 to TRBJ1-6; 7 bases map to TRBD1. The CDR3 sequence is 14 residues long. With 5 bases clipped from V and 5 bases from J, the junction kept 3 bases outside the gene matches. Germline CDR1 reads SEHNR; CDR2 reads FQNEAQ (reference sequence). The CDR3 sequence is CASSRDSNNSPLHF. CDR3 in DNA: TGTGCCAGCAGCAGGGACAGTAATAATTCACCCCTCCACTTT.

V and J are TRBV5-1 and TRBJ1-1, with 8 nucleotides matching TRBD1. Trimming removed 6 bases from V and 1 base from J; junction bases left unmatched: 8. CDR1 SGHRS and CDR2 YFSETQ come from the germline V gene. The CDR3 totals 15 residues. The CDR3 sequence is CASTPGGASNTEAFF. In nucleotides, the CDR3 is TGCGCCAGCACACCAGGGGGCGCTTCGAACACTGAAGCTTTCTTT.

The rearrangement joins TRBV5-1 to TRBJ2-7; the D gene is possibly TRBD2 (5 bases). The CDR3 is 14 amino acids. Trimming cost V 3 bases and J 5 bases, with 15 bases left between them. CDR1 is SGHRS and CDR2 is YFSETQ in the germline V gene. The CDR3: CASSSDGILDEQYF. The CDR3 DNA reads TGCGCCAGCAGCTCGGACGGGATTCTTGACGAGCAGTACTTC.

The rearrangement uses TRBV6-6 and TRBJ1-4, with D hard to call. Trimming pared 7 bases from V and 3 bases from J, leaving 12 bases between. The germline V gene has CDR1 MNHNY and CDR2 SVGAGI (reference sequence). The CDR3 sequence is 14 residues long. The CDR3 DNA reads as TGTGCCAGCATCAGCGTGCAAGCTAATGAAAAACTGTTTTTT. As protein: CASISVQANEKLFF.

This clone came up a few times. V and J are TRBV7-3 and TRBJ2-7, with 8 bases matching TRBD1. Germline-derived CDR1 and CDR2 are SGHTA and FQGTGA. Trimming removed 5 bases from V and 6 bases from J; junction bases left unmatched: 6. CDR3 length: 13 residues. CDR3 bases: TGTGCCAGCAGCGCGGACAGGGTCGGCGAGCAGTACTTC. Residues: CASSADRVGEQYF.

This sequence joins TRBV19 and TRBJ1-1, with TRBD1 matching over 7 bases. The V segment lost 4 bases and the J segment 6 bases; nucleotides outside the gene matches: 11. Germline CDR1 is LNHDA and CDR2 is SQIVND (reference sequence). The CDR3 runs to 15 residues. In DNA, the CDR3 is TGTGCCAGTAGTACCTCAGGGGGGAAGGGTCCTGAAGCTTTCTTT. Encoded protein: CASSTSGGKGPEAFF.

This sequence joins TRBV5-4 and TRBJ1-6, with D unclear. V was pared by 5 bases and J by 2 bases, with 8 bases between. The germline V gene encodes CDR1 SGHNT and CDR2 YYREEE (reference sequence). The CDR3 totals 14 residues. CDR3 nucleotide sequence: TGTGCCAGCAGTTTGACTGCCTATAATTCACCCCTCCACTTT. It is translated as CASSLTAYNSPLHF.

This chain links TRBV29-1 with TRBJ2-2, with D possibly matching TRBD2 (6 bases). Trimming removed 1 base from V and 1 base from J, with 10 bases in between. CDR1 is SQVTM, CDR2 ANQGSEA, per germline. CDR3 size: 15 residues. CDR3 DNA sequence: TGCAGCGTTGAAGGACTAGGCCAGAACACCGGGGAGCTGTTTTTT. It yields the protein CSVEGLGQNTGELFF.

This clone is a singleton in its sample. This chain joins TRBV5-1 and TRBJ1-4; D remains unclear. The CDR3 length is 15 residues. Trimming pared 1 base from V and 3 bases from J, leaving 10 bases between. Germline V gene sequence: CDR1 SGHRS, CDR2 YFSETQ. In DNA, the CDR3 is TGCGCCAGCAGCTTGCTTTGGCGTTCTAATGAAAAACTGTTTTTT. Its translation is CASSLLWRSNEKLFF.

As DNA, the CDR3 is TGCGCCAGCAGCTTGGGGACAGGCCCCACAGATACGCAGTATTTT. This gives the protein CASSLGTGPTDTQYF. The chain couples TRBV5-1 to TRBJ2-3; TRBD1 aligns across 7 bases. Germline V gene data show CDR1 as SGHRS and CDR2 as YFSETQ. V lost 0 bases to trimming and J lost 2 bases; unmatched junction nucleotides: 3. The CDR3 spans 15 residues. The complete variable domain, with remaining parts taken from reference TRBV5-1 and TRBJ2-3, reads KAGVTQTPRYLIKTRGQQVTLSCSPISGHRSVSWYQQTPGQGLQFLFEYFSETQRNKGNFPGRFSGRQFSNSRSEMNVSTLELGDSALYLCASSLGTGPTDTQYFGPGTRLTVL.

J is TRBJ2-7 and V is TRBV28, with D maybe TRBD1 (6 bases). The CDR3 is 14 residues long. The V end was cut by 4 bases, the J end by 3 bases, with 13 bases between. Looked up from germline, CDR1 is MDHEN and CDR2 is SYDVKM. CDR3 bases: TGTGCCAGCAGTTCACGGACAGTCGACTACGAGCAGTACTTC. Translated: CASSSRTVDYEQYF.

The table lists this clone with a count of one. This chain joins TRBV7-2 and TRBJ1-6; TRBD1 might be the D (5 bases). This CDR3 has 16 residues. Looked up from germline, CDR1 is SGHTA and CDR2 is FQGNSA. V lost 1 base and J 10 bases, leaving 17 bases between the germline ends. Here the CDR3 reads CASSLGDKGLGSPLHF. The DNA of the CDR3 is TGTGCCAGCAGCTTAGGGGATAAGGGGTTAGGATCACCCCTCCACTTT. Combining the CDR3 with reference TRBV7-2 and TRBJ1-6 gives the whole variable domain GAGVSQSPSNKVTEKGKDVELRCDPISGHTALYWYRQSLGQGLEFLIYFQGNSAPDKSGLPSDRFSAERTGGSVSTLTIQRTQQEDSAVYLCASSLGDKGLGSPLHFGNGTRLTVT.

The rearrangement uses TRBV9 and TRBJ1-2; no firm D call. The germline gives CDR1 SGDLS, CDR2 YYNGEE. The CDR3 is 12 amino acids. V was trimmed by 4 bases and J by 8 bases, leaving 12 bases between them. CDR3 residues: CASSRPGGGYTF. CDR3 nucleotide sequence: TGTGCCAGCAGCCGCCCCGGCGGAGGCTACACCTTC.

This rearrangement joins TRBV30 to TRBJ1-2; TRBD1 is a possible D gene (5 bases). The germline CDR1 and CDR2 sequences are GTSNPN and SVGIG (reference sequence). Trimming removed 3 bases at V and 7 bases at J, with 12 bases between. CDR3 length equals 12 residues. The CDR3 is CAWRPRGVGYTF. The CDR3 region has the DNA TGTGCCTGGAGGCCTCGGGGGGTTGGCTACACCTTC.